The subject of this entry is one T cell receptor (beta chain). Its cognate antigen is unknown. V was clipped by 5 bases and J by 1 base, with 8 bases between them. The CDR3 is made up of 13 amino acids. Sequencing was performed with immunoSEQ multiplex PCR; in TCRdb, only in-frame clones are kept and a portion is missing. The sample contains 120,000 to 150,000 clones, around 91% of which appear only once. The data stem from a study of T cell responses to AZD1222 COVID-19 vaccine. Whole-study results and caveats: Unmutated regions of variants are reportedly targeted by nearly half of spike-specific TCRs.

The specimen was peripheral blood, collected on day 0 of AZD1222 vaccination. This sequence joins TRBV12-3 or TRBV12-4 and TRBJ1-1, with D tentatively TRBD1 (5 bases). The TCR was taken from an adult in good health. The CDR3 loop is CASSLGPNTEAFF. Here the CDR3 DNA reads TGTGCCAGCAGTCTGGGACCGAACACTGAAGCTTTCTTT.